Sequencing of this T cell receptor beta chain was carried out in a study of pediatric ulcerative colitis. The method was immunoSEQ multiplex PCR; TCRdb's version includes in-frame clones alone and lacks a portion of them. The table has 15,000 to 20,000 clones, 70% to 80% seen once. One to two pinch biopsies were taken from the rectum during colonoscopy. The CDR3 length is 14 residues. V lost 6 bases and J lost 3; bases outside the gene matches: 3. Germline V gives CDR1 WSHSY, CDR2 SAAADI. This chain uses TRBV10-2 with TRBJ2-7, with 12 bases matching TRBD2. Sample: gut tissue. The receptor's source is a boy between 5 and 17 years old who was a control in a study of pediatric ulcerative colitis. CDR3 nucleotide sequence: TGCGCCAGCAGAGGGACTAGCGGGTACTACGAGCAGTACTTC. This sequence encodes CASRGTSGYYEQYF.